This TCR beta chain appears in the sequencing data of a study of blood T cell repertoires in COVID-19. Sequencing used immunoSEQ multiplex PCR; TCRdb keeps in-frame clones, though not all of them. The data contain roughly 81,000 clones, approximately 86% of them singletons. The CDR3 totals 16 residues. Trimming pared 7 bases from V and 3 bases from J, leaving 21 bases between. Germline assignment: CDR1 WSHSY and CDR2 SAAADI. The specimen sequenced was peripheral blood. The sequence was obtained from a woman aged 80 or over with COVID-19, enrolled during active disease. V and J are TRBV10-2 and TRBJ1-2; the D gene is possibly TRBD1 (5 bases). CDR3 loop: CASKGSTSREDYGYTF. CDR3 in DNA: TGCGCCAGCAAAGGGAGCACATCCAGGGAGGACTATGGCTACACCTTC.